A single TCR beta chain is shown here with its context. The target antigen is unknown. This sample is drawn from a study of beta chain features in type 1 diabetes. Study-level background: Healthy donors, compared against patients, showed similar age, gender and cell yields. The study's findings and limits: Among type 1 diabetes patients, VDJ junctions had fewer insertions and more deletions. Sequencing from cDNA could over-represent high-TCR-expressing cells.

Sequencing targeted expressed TCRB transcripts, as all isolated RNA had been reverse transcribed. This table comes from immunoSEQ multiplex PCR, and its TCRdb copy is limited to in-frame clones, with some not included. The sample includes approximately 340,000 clones, over 13% of them seen just once. This CDR3 comprises 14 residues. Looked up from germline, CDR1 is SGHNT and CDR2 is YYREEE (reference sequence). Trimming cost V 3 bases and J 5 bases; bases outside gene matches: 5. The sequenced material came from naive CD4+ T cells from blood. This receptor was taken from a woman between 18 and 29 years old in good health. The gene calls are TRBV5-4 and TRBJ1-1; 9 bases are a match to TRBD1. The CDR3 DNA reads as TGTGCCAGCAGCTCGGACAGGGGATTAACTGAAGCTTTCTTT. This gives the protein CASSSDRGLTEAFF. Using reference TRBV5-4 and TRBJ1-1 for the parts outside the CDR3, the full variable domain is ETGVTQSPTHLIKTRGQQVTLRCSSQSGHNTVSWYQQALGQGPQFIFQYYREEENGRGNFPPRFSGLQFPNYSSELNVNALELDDSALYLCASSSDRGLTEAFFGQGTRLTVV.